These 15 T cell receptor beta chains were all obtained from the same sample, sequenced in a study of blood T cell dynamics during melanoma immunotherapy. The time point is: pre-treatment baseline. Profiled with immunoSEQ multiplex PCR; TCRdb holds only in-frame clones, not every one. The sample lists 9,900 or so clones, approximately 85% occurring once. Here the sequenced sample was blood, taken from a patient treated with checkpoint blockade. These receptors all come from a human donor with melanoma.

The rearrangement uses TRBV7-6 and TRBJ2-5; TRBD2 agrees at 8 bases. V shed 3 bases, J shed 3 bases, and the junction held 12 bases outside the gene matches. CDR3 size: 17 residues. CDR1 is SGHVS, CDR2 FNYEAQ, per germline. CDR3 loop: CASSFGPRAGGKETQYF. In nucleotides, the CDR3 is TGTGCCAGCAGCTTTGGTCCGCGGGCGGGGGGTAAAGAGACCCAGTACTTC. The entire variable domain, with the rest obtained from reference TRBV7-6 and TRBJ2-5, is as follows: GAGVSQSPRYKVTKRGQDVALRCDPISGHVSLYWYRQALGQGPEFLTYFNYEAQQDKSGLPNDRFSAERPEGSISTLTIQRTEQRDSAMYRCASSFGPRAGGKETQYFGPGTRLLVL.

The table lists this clone with a count of one. The gene calls are TRBV19 and TRBJ1-5, with TRBD1 as a possible D gene (5 bases). CDR3 size: 14 residues. Germline V gene lookup returns CDR1 LNHDA and CDR2 SQIVND (reference sequence). V was trimmed by 3 bases and J by 2 bases, leaving 8 bases between them. Written as DNA, the CDR3 is TGTGCCAGTAGTATTGGGGCAGGCAATCAGCCCCAGCATTTT. Its translation: CASSIGAGNQPQHF.

V gene TRBV9 combines with J gene TRBJ2-2; TRBD1 aligns across 9 bases. Per the germline V gene, CDR1 is SGDLS and CDR2 is YYNGEE. The CDR3 is 16 amino acids. V lost 4 bases and J lost 7; bases outside the gene matches: 11. Here the CDR3 DNA reads TGTGCCAGCAGCCCCCCCGGACAGGGGATCGGCGGGGAGCTGTTTTTT. Its protein product is CASSPPGQGIGGELFF.

This sequence joins TRBV11-3 and TRBJ1-1; D call uncertain. Germline CDR1 reads SGHNT; CDR2 reads YENEEA. The CDR3 totals 13 residues. Deletions cut 5 bases from V and 1 base from J, with 8 bases between. Here the CDR3 DNA reads TGTGCCAGCAGCCAAACACCGAACACTGAAGCTTTCTTT. It yields the protein CASSQTPNTEAFF.

The V and J genes are TRBV6-5 and TRBJ1-2; D perhaps matches TRBD1 (6 bases). The CDR3 loop spans 15 amino acids. The germline gives CDR1 MNHEY, CDR2 SVGAGI. V dropped 6 bases and J dropped 3 bases, with 17 bases sitting between them. CDR3 in DNA: TGTGCCAGCAGAGGACCCCAGGGGAGGGACTATGGCTACACCTTC. This codes for CASRGPQGRDYGYTF.

V and J are TRBV18 and TRBJ2-5, with 7 bases that match TRBD1. The CDR3 sequence is 14 residues long. From germline, CDR1 is KGHSH and CDR2 LQKENI. After removal of 6 bases from V and 4 bases from J, the junction contained 8 bases not matched to a gene. The CDR3 here is CASSARTGGETQYF. The CDR3 bases are TGTGCCAGCTCTGCGAGGACAGGTGGAGAGACCCAGTACTTC.

CDR3 region: CASTRGNGAYEQYF. DNA of the CDR3: TGTGCCAGCACCCGCGGGAATGGGGCCTACGAGCAGTACTTC. V is TRBV6-1 and J is TRBJ2-7; D may be TRBD2 (6 bases). CDR3 length: 14 amino acids. Germline V gene lookup returns CDR1 MNHNS and CDR2 SASEGT. The V gene lost 7 bases and the J gene lost 2 bases, with 15 bases spanning the gap.

The chain couples TRBV4-2 to TRBJ2-5; 9 bases are shared with TRBD2. Germline V gene data show CDR1 as LGHNA and CDR2 as YNFKEQ. The CDR3 is made up of 15 amino acids. J lost 1 base, V lost 0 bases, and 0 bases had no gene match. CDR3 in amino acids: CASSQERGGQETQYF. CDR3 sequence (DNA): TGTGCCAGCAGCCAAGAGCGGGGGGGCCAAGAGACCCAGTACTTC.

This chain uses TRBV11-3 with TRBJ2-1; possibly TRBD1 for D (6 bases). The germline gives CDR1 SGHNT, CDR2 YENEEA. The CDR3 length is 15 residues. The ends were cut back, 2 bases at V and 4 bases at J, with 12 bases in the middle. CDR3 nucleotide sequence: TGTGCCAGCAGCTTACGGCAGGGGCCGTACAATGAGCAGTTCTTC. It yields the protein CASSLRQGPYNEQFF.

As regards this clone: A read error is likely, as this CDR3 ends without the conserved phenylalanine or tryptophan. Because the CDR3's place on the DNA is in doubt, the DNA is left out and the CDR3 is given as listed by TCRdb. The chain joins TRBV6-1 to TRBJ2-7; TRBD2 is the table's D call, not checked against the DNA. The CDR3 is made up of 10 amino acids, end residues included. Germline V gene sequence: CDR1 MNHNS, CDR2 SASEGT. This CDR3 is CASSDGTPNI.

The V gene is TRBV5-1, the J gene TRBJ2-3; a weak D match, TRBD1 (6 bases). CDR1 SGHRS and CDR2 YFSETQ come from the germline V gene. Trimming removed 4 bases at V and 4 bases at J, with 13 bases between. The CDR3 loop spans 14 amino acids. The CDR3 is CASSMRTGPDTQYF. CDR3 DNA: TGCGCCAGCAGCATGAGAACAGGGCCAGATACGCAGTATTTT.

V usage is TRBV5-4 and J usage is TRBJ2-5; possible D gene TRBD2, 6 bases. This CDR3 region has 13 residues. Germline assignment: CDR1 SGHNT and CDR2 YYREEE (reference sequence). V was trimmed by 3 bases and J by 4 bases, leaving 10 bases between them. The CDR3 nucleotides are TGTGCCAGCAGCTCGGGACTTCCAGAGACCCAGTACTTC. This sequence encodes CASSSGLPETQYF.

The V gene is TRBV5-5, the J gene TRBJ1-1; D possibly corresponds to TRBD1 (6 bases). Trimming cost V 2 bases and J 4 bases, with 12 bases left between them. Germline values: CDR1 SGHKS, CDR2 YYEKEE (reference sequence). The length of the CDR3 is 14 residues. The DNA for the CDR3 is TGTGCCAGCAGCTTTGGGGGCGCGGGCACTGAAGCTTTCTTT. Translating it yields CASSFGGAGTEAFF.

V is TRBV11-2 and J is TRBJ2-1, with 10 bases that match TRBD2. This CDR3 is 16 amino acids long. V lost 4 bases to trimming and J lost 2 bases; unmatched junction nucleotides: 5. The germline V gene encodes CDR1 SGHAT and CDR2 FQNNGV. The CDR3 sequence: CASSYTSGAPYNEQFF. CDR3 sequence (DNA): TGTGCCAGCAGCTACACTAGCGGGGCCCCCTACAATGAGCAGTTCTTC. The variable domain in full, with the rest retrieved from reference TRBV11-2 and TRBJ2-1, is EAGVAQSPRYKIIEKRQSVAFWCNPISGHATLYWYQQILGQGPKLLIQFQNNGVVDDSQLPKDRFSAERLKGVDSTLKIQPAKLEDSAVYLCASSYTSGAPYNEQFFGPGTRLTVL.

The sample holds one count of this clone. The V call is TRBV27, the J call TRBJ1-2; D not certain. The V end lost 5 bases, the J end lost 8 bases, and 21 bases lay between the germline ends. The CDR3 loop spans 15 amino acids. Germline V gene data show CDR1 as MNHEY and CDR2 as SMNVEV (reference sequence). CDR3 DNA sequence: TGTGCCAGCAGTCTCTCGACGGGTGCGGGTAACGGCTACACCTTC. Translating gives CASSLSTGAGNGYTF.